This TCR beta chain was observed in a study of shared clonotypes between healthy human individuals. About the research overall: A donor's plate count was three for CD4 naive and three for CD4 memory; CD8 naive had two and CD8 memory one. Regarding the study as a whole: About 5% of naive CD4 clonotypes were common to a few donors. Sorted-subset sequencing, rarefaction showed, was incomplete despite large depth.

Authors' processing steps: There were no quality scores in the junction-only immunoSEQ sequences, so filtering differed. Generated by immunoSEQ multiplex PCR, the TCRdb table keeps only in-frame clones and is missing some. That table gives V, J and clone size, and the DNA gave D and trimming. The sample has about 360,000 clones; about 73% are singletons. Trimming removed 5 bases from V and 4 bases from J, with 15 bases in between. Germline assignment: CDR1 MNHNS and CDR2 SASEGT. This CDR3 has 15 amino acids. This clone came up a few times. As yet, its antigen is unknown. The sample was memory CD4+ T cells sorted from blood. Described subset: CD45RA-negative fraction. V usage is TRBV6-1 and J usage is TRBJ2-1; no clear D. This TCR derives from a man aged 25 to 45 in good health. As DNA, the CDR3 is TGTGCCAGCAGTCGAGACCTAAGAGGTTACAATGAGCAGTTCTTC. It specifies CASSRDLRGYNEQFF.